One and the same sample provided the 17 T cell receptor beta chains below, sequenced in a study of T-cell memory formation after mild COVID-19. TCRdb fed the 5' RACE reads into MiXCR, producing one record per CDR3 protein. This table has hundreds of thousands of distinct CDR3 sequences, approximately 20% appearing once. The sequencing input was PBMCs or a T cell subset sorted from them (not recorded which). These receptors all come from an adult woman who had mild COVID-19 (a few samples of this study predate the infection). Cell type and time point are not known.

The sample holds a few counts of this clonotype. This chain connects TRBV5-5 to TRBJ1-1; no reliable D call. Per germline, CDR1 SGHKS and CDR2 YYEKEE (reference sequence). V was pared by 1 base and J by 1 base, with 8 bases between. There are 14 residues in the CDR3. The CDR3 loop is CASSLSSGNTEAFF. The CDR3 DNA follows: TGTGCCAGCAGCTTGTCATCAGGGAACACTGAAGCTTTCTTT.

The chain recombines TRBV19 with TRBJ2-7; tentative D call: TRBD1 (5 bases). The germline V and J ends were trimmed by 5 bases and 0 bases, with 11 bases remaining between them. The CDR3 has 14 amino acids. Germline V gene data show CDR1 as LNHDA and CDR2 as SQIVND (reference sequence). Here the CDR3 DNA reads TGTGCCAGTAGTCCGACAGATGTCTCCTACGAGCAGTACTTC. Its translation is CASSPTDVSYEQYF.

This clonotype was recorded at least ten times. An end of the junction does not agree with germline; a read error may underlie this. V and J are TRBV12-3 or TRBV12-4 and TRBJ2-3; D is uncertain. The CDR3 loop spans 13 amino acids. In DNA, the CDR3 is TGTGCCAGCAGGTTAGGTAGCACAGATACGCAGTATTTT. Encoded protein: CASRLGSTDTQYF.

CDR3 loop: CASSARREYVSPLHF. Written as DNA, the CDR3 is TGTGCCAGCAGCGCCCGACGGGAGTATGTTTCACCCCTCCACTTT. V and J are TRBV12-3 or TRBV12-4 and TRBJ1-6; D is unclear. Trimming left V 6 bases short and J 9 bases short, with 18 bases between. CDR3 length equals 15 residues.

The J gene is TRBJ2-7, the V gene TRBV2, with 8 bases lining up with TRBD2. V was clipped by 6 bases and J by 6 bases; unmatched bases: 4. The CDR3 consists of 12 residues. Germline CDR1 SNHLY, CDR2 FYNNEI. The CDR3 DNA is TGTGCCAGCAGCATCGCGGGGGGCGAGCAGTACTTC. It specifies CASSIAGGEQYF.

This clonotype was seen only a few times. J is TRBJ2-6 and V is TRBV7-2; 16 nucleotides agree with TRBD2. Germline CDR1 is SGHTA and CDR2 is FQGNSA. The CDR3 sequence is 18 residues long. V was pared by 5 bases and J by 6 bases, with 7 bases of the junction left unmatched. CDR3 DNA sequence: TGTGCCAGCAGCGTACCGGGACTAGCGGGGGGGGAGGCCAACGTCCTGACTTTC. It yields the protein CASSVPGLAGGEANVLTF.

In its sample, this clonotype was seen a few times. V is TRBV12-3 or TRBV12-4 and J is TRBJ2-3; D is unclear. V was pared by 2 bases and J by 5 bases, with 11 bases between. The CDR3 sequence is 14 residues long. Here the CDR3 DNA reads TGTGCCAGCAGTTTAACGGCAGCAGGAGATACGCAGTATTTT. Translated, it gives CASSLTAAGDTQYF.

The chain combines TRBV20-1 with TRBJ2-7; 11 positions agree with TRBD2. This CDR3 comprises 16 residues. The V gene's germline CDR1 is DFQATT and CDR2 SNEGSKA (reference sequence). Losses at the gene ends were 2 bases for V and 0 bases for J; bases not matched to a gene: 6. For the CDR3, the DNA is TGCAGTGCTAGATCTCCGGGACTAGCGGTCTCCTACGAGCAGTACTTC. This encodes CSARSPGLAVSYEQYF.

This clonotype turned up a few times. The chain links TRBV29-1 to TRBJ1-2; D is possibly TRBD1 (5 bases). Deletions cut 0 bases from V and 7 bases from J, with 12 bases between. The CDR3 spans 13 residues. Germline V gene sequence: CDR1 SQVTM, CDR2 ANQGSEA. The CDR3 nucleotides read TGCAGCGTTGAAGATCGGGAGGGGAGTGGCTACACCTTC. Protein product: CSVEDREGSGYTF.

This chain uses TRBV5-4 with TRBJ2-7; the match to TRBD2 covers 8 bases. Trimming at V came to 4 bases and at J to 5 bases, leaving 11 bases not matched to a gene. Germline values: CDR1 SGHNT, CDR2 YYREEE (reference sequence). There are 15 residues in the CDR3. In DNA form, the CDR3 reads TGTGCCAGCAGCCCCCATAGCGGGGTCCCCCACGAGCAGTACTTC. Translating gives CASSPHSGVPHEQYF.

This chain joins TRBV7-3 and TRBJ2-2; D unresolved. This CDR3 comprises 11 residues. CDR1 is SGHTA and CDR2 is FQGTGA in the germline V gene. V lost 4 bases and J lost 9, with 6 bases in between. The CDR3 nucleotides read TGTGCCAGCAGCTCCAATAGGGAGCTGTTTTTT. Translating gives CASSSNRELFF.

The V gene is TRBV6-1, the J gene TRBJ2-7; D unresolved. The germline V gene has CDR1 MNHNS and CDR2 SASEGT. This CDR3 has 13 residues. Trimming removed 1 base from V and 7 bases from J, with 11 bases in between. Here the CDR3 reads CASSEGRLREQYF. DNA for the CDR3: TGTGCCAGCAGTGAAGGTCGGCTGAGGGAGCAGTACTTC.

This chain joins TRBV15 and TRBJ1-2; D remains ambiguous. The CDR3 length is 12 residues. The germline gives CDR1 LNHNV, CDR2 YYDKDF (reference sequence). Trimming left V 0 bases short and J 6 bases short, with 5 bases between. As DNA, the CDR3 is TGTGCCACCAGCAGAGAGGTTGATGGCTACACCTTC. This sequence encodes CATSREVDGYTF.

In the case of this clonotype: The junction departs from the called germline gene at one end, perhaps through a read error. The CDR3 is CASSGLGQGIQEIQYF. CDR3 sequence (DNA): TGTGCCAGCAGTGGGCTGGGACAAGGAATACAAGAGATCCAGTACTTC. The rearrangement joins TRBV6-6 to TRBJ2-5; possibly TRBD1 for D (6 bases). Germline assignment: CDR1 MNHNY and CDR2 SVGAGI (reference sequence). The CDR3 totals 16 residues.

This clonotype was observed many times. The chain combines TRBV4-2 with TRBJ2-5, with D perhaps matching TRBD2 (6 bases). V dropped 1 base and J dropped 5 bases, with 8 bases sitting between them. The CDR3 consists of 13 residues. Germline CDR1 and CDR2: LGHNA and YNFKEQ. The CDR3 DNA reads TGTGCCAGCAGCCAAGTGGAGGGTGAGACCCAGTACTTC. It translates to CASSQVEGETQYF.

The chain carries TRBV7-9 and TRBJ1-2; D remains unclear. Germline CDR1 and CDR2: SEHNR and FQNEAQ (reference sequence). The V and J ends lost 1 base and 4 bases respectively, with 10 bases between them. The CDR3 runs 14 residues. The CDR3 spells CASSLGGESYGYTF. Here the CDR3 DNA reads TGTGCCAGCAGCTTAGGGGGAGAATCCTATGGCTACACCTTC.

The sample holds a few counts of this clonotype. The chain couples TRBV24-1 to TRBJ2-3; no firm D call. Looked up from germline, CDR1 is KGHDR and CDR2 is SFDVKD. With 5 bases removed from V and 5 bases from J, the gap between germline ends came to 10 bases. This CDR3 has 13 residues. Here the CDR3 DNA reads TGTGCCACCAGTGCTCTGTGGGGAGATACGCAGTATTTT. Translation: CATSALWGDTQYF.